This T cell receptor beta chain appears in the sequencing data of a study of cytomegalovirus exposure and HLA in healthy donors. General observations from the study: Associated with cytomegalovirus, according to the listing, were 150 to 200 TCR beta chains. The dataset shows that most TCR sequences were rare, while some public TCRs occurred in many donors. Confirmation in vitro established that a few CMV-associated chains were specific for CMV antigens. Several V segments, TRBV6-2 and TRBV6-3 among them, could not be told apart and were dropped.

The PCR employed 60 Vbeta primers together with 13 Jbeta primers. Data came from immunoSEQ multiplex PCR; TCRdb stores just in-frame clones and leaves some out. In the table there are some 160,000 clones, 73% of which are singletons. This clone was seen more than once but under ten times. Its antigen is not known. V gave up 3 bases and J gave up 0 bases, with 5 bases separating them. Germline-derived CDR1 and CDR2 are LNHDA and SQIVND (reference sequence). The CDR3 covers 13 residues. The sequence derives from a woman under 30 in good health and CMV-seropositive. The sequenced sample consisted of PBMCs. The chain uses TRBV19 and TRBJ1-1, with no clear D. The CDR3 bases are TGTGCCAGTAGTATTTCAGTGAACACTGAAGCTTTCTTT. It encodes CASSISVNTEAFF.